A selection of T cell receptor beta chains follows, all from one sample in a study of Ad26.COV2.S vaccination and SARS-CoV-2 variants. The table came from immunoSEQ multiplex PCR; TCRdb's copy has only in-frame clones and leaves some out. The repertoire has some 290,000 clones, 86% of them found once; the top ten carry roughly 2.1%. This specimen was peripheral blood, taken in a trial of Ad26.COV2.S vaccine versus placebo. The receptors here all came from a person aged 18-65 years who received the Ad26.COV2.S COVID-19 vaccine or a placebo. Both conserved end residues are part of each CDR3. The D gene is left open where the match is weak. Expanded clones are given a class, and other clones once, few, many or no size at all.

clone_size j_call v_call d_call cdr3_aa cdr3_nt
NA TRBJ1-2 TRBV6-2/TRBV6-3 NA CASSYSLTGPRNGYTF TGTGCCAGCAGTTACTCGCTGACAGGACCCCGCAATGGCTACACCTTC
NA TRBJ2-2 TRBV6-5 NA CASSYSRSGVAGELFF TGTGCCAGCAGTTACTCGAGGTCGGGTGTGGCCGGGGAGCTGTTTTTT
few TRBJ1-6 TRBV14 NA CASSQLIVNSPLHF TGTGCCAGCAGCCAACTAATCGTTAATTCACCCCTCCACTTT
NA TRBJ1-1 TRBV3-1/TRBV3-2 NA CASSQVRLRGTEAFF TGTGCCAGCAGCCAAGTGAGGTTGAGGGGAACTGAAGCTTTCTTT
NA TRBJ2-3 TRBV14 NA CASSQGGGVDTQYF TGTGCCAGCAGCCAAGGAGGAGGGGTAGATACGCAGTATTTT
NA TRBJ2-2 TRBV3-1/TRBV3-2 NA CASSPRGETGELFF TGTGCCAGCAGCCCTCGGGGAGAGACCGGGGAGCTGTTTTTT
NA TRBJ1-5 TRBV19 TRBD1 CASSPRTGTEPQHF TGTGCCAGTAGTCCGAGGACAGGGACGGAGCCCCAGCATTTT
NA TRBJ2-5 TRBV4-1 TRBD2 CASSQDVAGRETQYF TGCGCCAGCAGCCAAGATGTAGCGGGTCGTGAGACCCAGTACTTC
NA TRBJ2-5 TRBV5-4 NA CASSLEGSRETQYF TGTGCCAGCAGCTTGGAGGGTTCTCGAGAGACCCAGTACTTC
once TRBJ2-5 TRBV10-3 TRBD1 CAISTLQGEEETQYF TGTGCCATCAGTACCTTACAGGGGGAGGAAGAGACCCAGTACTTC
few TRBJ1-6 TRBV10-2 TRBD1 CASSESGGDDSPLHF TGCGCCAGCAGTGAGTCAGGGGGCGATGATTCACCCCTCCACTTT
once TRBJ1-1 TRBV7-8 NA CASILGTVWNTEAFF TGTGCCAGCATCCTAGGGACCGTTTGGAACACTGAAGCTTTCTTT
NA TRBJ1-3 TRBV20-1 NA CSARVGNTIYF TGCAGTGCTAGGGTTGGAAACACCATATATTTT
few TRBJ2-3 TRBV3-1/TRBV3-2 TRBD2 CASSHAGGRDTQYF TGTGCCAGCAGCCATGCGGGGGGCCGAGATACGCAGTATTTT
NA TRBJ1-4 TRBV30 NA CAWTDRNEKLFF TGTGCCTGGACAGACCGTAATGAAAAACTGTTTTTT
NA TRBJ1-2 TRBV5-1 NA CASSPGGRVDGYTF TGCGCCAGCAGCCCCGGGGGGAGGGTCGATGGCTACACCTTC
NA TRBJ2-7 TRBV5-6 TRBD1 CASSRDRIYEQYF TGTGCCAGCAGTCGGGACAGGATCTACGAGCAGTACTTC
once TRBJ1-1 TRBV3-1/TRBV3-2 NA CASSQVGTNTEAFF TGTGCCAGCAGCCAAGTCGGGACGAACACTGAAGCTTTCTTT
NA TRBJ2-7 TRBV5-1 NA CASSLTGYEQYF TGCGCCAGCAGCTTGACAGGATACGAGCAGTACTTC
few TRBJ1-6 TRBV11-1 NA CASSLDVTWGGSPLHF TGTGCCAGCAGCTTAGATGTCACCTGGGGTGGTTCACCCCTCCACTTT
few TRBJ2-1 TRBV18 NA CASSREQYNEQFF TGTGCCAGCTCCCGGGAACAATACAATGAGCAGTTCTTC
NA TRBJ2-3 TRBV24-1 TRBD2 CATSPAGGGADTQYF TGTGCCACCAGTCCAGCGGGGGGTGGGGCAGATACGCAGTATTTT
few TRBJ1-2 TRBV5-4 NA CASSLENREYGYTF TGTGCCAGCAGCTTGGAAAACAGGGAGTATGGCTACACCTTC
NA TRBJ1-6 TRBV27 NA CASSLRQQYNSPLHF TGTGCCAGCAGTTTACGGCAGCAATATAATTCACCCCTCCACTTT
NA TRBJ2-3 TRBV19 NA CASSKLADTQYF TGTGCCAGTAGTAAACTAGCAGATACGCAGTATTTT